Reported below is one TCR beta chain. Its antigen target is currently unknown. Base qualities are not provided; no much larger clone lies one nucleotide away. Library method: the immunoSEQ multiplex PCR assay. As stored in TCRdb, this immuneACCESS dataset retains in-frame rearrangements with V and J assigned. A fraction of the clones does not appear; measured against another copy, unresolved V genes explain less than half of the discrepancy, and the remainder lacks a known reason. The sample data list roughly 700,000 clones, and over 75% of these were observed just once. The top ten hold approximately 0.011% of the sample. The record originates from a study of shared T cell receptors in the human thymus (dated by TCRdb to 2020 to 2023). Background for the entire study: The study investigated the way shared, self-reactive T-cell receptor alpha chains are produced in the human thymus.

Its CDR3 holds 15 amino acids, cysteine through phenylalanine. The read is trimmed to its CDR3 DNA, 45 bases read in frame from base 1. CDR1 and CDR2 are read off the germline V gene as SGHRS and YFSETQ. Trimming at the junction amounts to 1 base on V and 5 bases on J, and the germline ends lie 12 bases apart. This same sample was also part of a study on human thymus T cells. Taken from the second paper: In Finland, the donors were immunologically healthy infants who were having open corrective cardiac surgery for congenital heart defects. Thymus tissue was obtained as surgical resects removed during corrective cardiac surgery. V and J gene segment usage appeared biased in both thymic and peripheral blood repertoires. The related research found that thymic TCR repertoires overlapped highly between unrelated individuals. The study characterized TCR alpha and beta repertoires from about 8 infant thymus samples and a few related peripheral blood samples. Donor ages ranged from about 6 to 250 days, and the cohort comprised 5 to 7 male and a couple of female infants. Thymocytes were released mechanically from tissue and stored at -70 °C as pellets of 10-30 million cells. A QIAsymphony instrument was used to extract genomic DNA from frozen cell pellets. The immunoSEQ multiplex PCR assay was used to amplify the TCRB and TCRAD loci from a standardized quantity of quality-controlled genomic DNA. Amplicons spanned the V(D)J region at a length sufficient to cover the CDR3 and identify V and J genes. Through the commercial immunoSEQ service, the amplicons were sequenced on an Illumina platform. Corrections for primer bias and sequencing errors followed previously described methods, while TCRAD and TCRB definitions were based on the IMGT database. The repertoires were analysed using immunoSEQ Analyzer 3.0 and VDJTools for basic statistics, V/J segment usage, diversity estimates, rarefaction and pairwise overlap. Diversity was estimated using the Chao1, ChaoE, Efron-Thisted, Shannon and inverse Simpson indices, and was also estimated on datasets down-sampled to the size of the smallest sample. Repertoire overlap used strict matching of CDR3 nucleotide sequence, V gene and J gene, with Jaccard-based multidimensional scaling clustering. On average, thymus samples yielded 650,000 to 1,000,000 unique TCRB clonotypes, whereas blood samples yielded 75,000 to 95,000.

The sequence links TRBV5-1 to TRBJ2-2; the D segment could be TRBD2, given 7 matching bases. Input material: thymocytes. This receptor was taken from a boy under two years old with a congenital heart defect. Donor details come from another sample of the same person, matched by shared clones. The DNA sequence is TGCGCCAGCAGCTTGTCGGGGGGCATGACCGGGGAGCTGTTTTTT. Its coded protein is CASSLSGGMTGELFF.